Below are 32 T cell receptor beta chains sequenced from a single sample in a study of CD8+CD57+ T cells in acquired aplastic anemia (dated by TCRdb to 2016 to 2019). Sequencing took place on an Illumina HiSeq 2000. Genomic DNA served as template for TCR beta VDJ combination and CDR3 sequence profiling. The raw public reads went through TCRdb reprocessing: fastp at Q25, MiXCR clone calling, in-frame beta chains kept. When rows share a CDR3 protein, they turn into one entry using the most common DNA and genes. This sample gives 150,000 to 200,000 distinct CDR3 sequences in total; about 45% of them show up just once. Together, the top ten hold about 1.2% of the sample. The patients picked for sequencing were ones in whom flow cytometry had shown an expansion of CD8+CD57+ cells. Sequenced material: sorted CD4+, CD8+, or CD8+CD57+ T cells (not recorded which) from PBMCs. The receptors stem from a human donor with aplastic anemia.

This clonotype was seen at least ten times. The chain employs TRBV7-3 and TRBJ1-3; D is perhaps TRBD1 (5 bases). The V and J ends lost 1 base and 3 bases respectively, with 13 bases between them. This CDR3 has 16 amino acids. Germline CDR1 SGHTA, CDR2 FQGTGA. This CDR3 reads CASSLSPGQIGNTIYF. DNA of the CDR3: TGTGCCAGCAGCTTAAGTCCAGGGCAGATTGGAAACACCATATATTTT.

This clonotype came up many times. This chain links TRBV11-3 with TRBJ2-2; tentatively, D is TRBD2 (6 bases). This CDR3 has 13 residues. Looked up from germline, CDR1 is SGHNT and CDR2 is YENEEA. Trimming took 5 bases from V and 6 from J, leaving 10 bases between them. Here the CDR3 DNA reads TGTGCCAGCAGCCCAGCTAGCGCCGGGGAGCTGTTTTTT. Amino acids: CASSPASAGELFF.

The CDR3 is CASSSGGRETQYF. In DNA, the CDR3 is TGTGCCAGCAGCTCGGGGGGGAGGGAGACCCAGTACTTC. V is TRBV5-4 and J is TRBJ2-5; 8 bases are a match to TRBD2. There are 13 residues in the CDR3. CDR1 and CDR2 (germline): SGHNT, YYREEE (reference sequence). V shed 3 bases, J shed 5 bases, and the junction held 3 bases outside the gene matches.

This clonotype has just a few counts. This chain joins TRBV3-1 and TRBJ1-1; a weak D match, TRBD1 (5 bases). Trimming removed 7 bases from V and 0 bases from J, with 15 bases in between. CDR1 and CDR2 from the germline V gene are LGHDT and YNNKEL (reference sequence). The CDR3 has 15 amino acids. The CDR3 DNA reads TGTGCCAGCACCCGTCAGGGCTCCATGAACACTGAAGCTTTCTTT. Its translation is CASTRQGSMNTEAFF. Full variable domain (outside the CDR3, taken from reference TRBV3-1 and TRBJ1-1): DTAVSQTPKYLVTQMGNDKSIKCEQNLGHDTMYWYKQDSKKFLKIMFSYNNKELIINETVPNRFSPKSPDKAHLNLHINSLELGDSAVYFCASTRQGSMNTEAFFGQGTRLTVV.

This chain connects TRBV11-1 to TRBJ1-2; D is possibly TRBD1 (6 bases). V was clipped by 3 bases and J by 6 bases, with 23 bases between them. Germline V gene sequence: CDR1 SGHAT, CDR2 FQDESV (reference sequence). The CDR3 is 17 residues long. This CDR3 reads CASSFAVSGRGENGYTF. CDR3 coding DNA: TGTGCCAGCAGCTTCGCCGTGAGTGGCAGGGGAGAGAATGGCTACACCTTC.

The chain combines TRBV25-1 with TRBJ2-1; D possibly corresponds to TRBD2 (6 bases). The V end was cut by 4 bases, the J end by 0 bases, with 19 bases between. This CDR3 region has 18 residues. Germline loops: CDR1 MGHDK, CDR2 SYGVNS. CDR3 bases: TGTGCCAGCAGTGGGACCGTAGCGGACTCGAGCTCCTACAATGAGCAGTTCTTC. Encoded protein: CASSGTVADSSSYNEQFF.

The sample holds many counts of this clonotype. The chain joins TRBV7-2 to TRBJ1-1; D gene unclear. Germline CDR1 and CDR2: SGHTA and FQGNSA. The V end was cut by 5 bases, the J end by 0 bases, with 13 bases between. This CDR3 has 15 amino acids. DNA for the CDR3: TGTGCCAGCAGCCCCCGGACGGCACTGAACACTGAAGCTTTCTTT. Encoded protein: CASSPRTALNTEAFF.

The rearrangement uses TRBV20-1 and TRBJ1-4; TRBD1 is a possible D gene (5 bases). This CDR3 spans 15 amino acids. CDR1 DFQATT and CDR2 SNEGSKA come from the germline V gene (reference sequence). The V end was cut by 3 bases, the J end by 7 bases, with 18 bases between. The DNA for the CDR3 is TGCAGTGCTAGCCTTCAGCGGGGGAGGGCTGAAAAACTGTTTTTT. Protein sequence: CSASLQRGRAEKLFF.

This clonotype was seen many times. The V and J genes are TRBV19 and TRBJ1-2; perhaps TRBD1 as D (6 bases). The V gene lost 6 bases and the J gene lost 2 bases, with 13 bases spanning the gap. The CDR3 sequence is 14 residues long. Germline V gives CDR1 LNHDA, CDR2 SQIVND (reference sequence). This CDR3 is CASRTRGGNYGYTF. The DNA of the CDR3 is TGTGCCAGTAGAACCAGAGGGGGAAACTATGGCTACACCTTC.

This clonotype showed up many times. The chain combines TRBV14 with TRBJ2-1; TRBD2 matches 10 bases. The trim removed 7 bases at V and 5 bases at J, leaving 11 bases unmatched. Germline loops: CDR1 SGHDN, CDR2 FVKESK. This CDR3 spans 16 amino acids. The CDR3 DNA follows: TGTGCCAGCAACCGACTCGGGACTAGCGCCCACAATGAGCAGTTCTTC. The encoded protein is CASNRLGTSAHNEQFF.

This chain connects TRBV7-2 to TRBJ2-7, with D possibly TRBD1 on 5 matching bases. There are 13 residues in the CDR3. Trimming took off 5 bases at V and 6 bases at J, with 14 bases between the two ends. Per germline, CDR1 SGHTA and CDR2 FQGNSA. The CDR3 here is CASSPQRQFEQYF. CDR3 in DNA: TGTGCCAGCAGCCCGCAACGACAGTTCGAGCAGTACTTC.

DNA of the CDR3: TGCGCCAGCAGCCATACCACCGGGACAGCCTACGAGCAGTACTTC. Translation: CASSHTTGTAYEQYF. The rearrangement uses TRBV4-1 and TRBJ2-7; 7 nucleotides line up with TRBD1. Trimming took 3 bases from V and 2 from J; bases not matched to a gene: 7. Germline assignment: CDR1 MGHRA and CDR2 YSYEKL. The CDR3 length is 15 residues.

CDR3 DNA sequence: TGTGCCAGCAGTGACAGACAGGGGACTTCACCCCTCCACTTT. As protein: CASSDRQGTSPLHF. The genes are TRBV2 and TRBJ1-6; 8 bases map to TRBD1. J gave up 9 bases and V 3 bases, and 4 bases lay outside the gene matches. CDR3 length: 14 amino acids. The V gene's germline CDR1 is SNHLY and CDR2 FYNNEI. Variable domain in full (rest from reference TRBV2 and TRBJ1-6): EPEVTQTPSHQVTQMGQEVILRCVPISNHLYFYWYRQILGQKVEFLVSFYNNEISEKSEIFDDQFSVERPDGSNFTLKIRSTKLEDSAMYFCASSDRQGTSPLHFGNGTRLTVT.

This chain links TRBV11-1 with TRBJ1-2; no clear D. With 5 bases removed from V and 1 base from J, the gap between germline ends came to 17 bases. CDR3 length equals 16 residues. Germline V gene sequence: CDR1 SGHAT, CDR2 FQDESV (reference sequence). The CDR3 sequence: CASSPPGSDGNYGYTF. CDR3 sequence (DNA): TGTGCCAGCAGCCCCCCTGGGTCGGACGGTAACTATGGCTACACCTTC.

This clonotype was recorded many times. This rearrangement joins TRBV20-1 to TRBJ1-1; no clear D gene. The germline CDR1 and CDR2 sequences are DFQATT and SNEGSKA (reference sequence). Deletions cut 5 bases from V and 0 bases from J, with 10 bases between. The CDR3 contains 13 residues. CDR3 nucleotide sequence: TGCAGTGCTTACCTAGAGATGAACACTGAAGCTTTCTTT. Protein product: CSAYLEMNTEAFF.

The chain uses TRBV29-1 and TRBJ2-3; no clear D gene. The CDR3 has 13 amino acids. CDR1 and CDR2 (germline): SQVTM, ANQGSEA. Trimming stripped 2 bases from V and 7 bases from J, with 13 bases between. For the CDR3, the DNA is TGCAGCGTTGAAACTGGAGTCGTATATACGCAGTATTTT. It yields the protein CSVETGVVYTQYF.

The rearrangement uses TRBV25-1 and TRBJ1-5; 8 bases agree with TRBD1. Germline V gene sequence: CDR1 MGHDK, CDR2 SYGVNS. J gave up 5 bases and V 9 bases, and 9 bases lay outside the gene matches. The CDR3 is 14 residues long. The CDR3 nucleotides are TGTGCCAGGATTAACGCAGGGGGCGATCAGCCCCAGCATTTT. Translation gives CARINAGGDQPQHF.

A note on this clonotype: One junction end disagrees with the germline gene, perhaps due to a read error. The chain uses TRBV10-2 and TRBJ1-2; 7 nucleotides agree with TRBD1. The CDR3 covers 15 residues. In germline, CDR1 is WSHSY, CDR2 SAAADI. CDR3 sequence reads: CASSESGGENCGYTF. The DNA of the CDR3 is TGCGCCAGCAGTGAGTCAGGGGGCGAGAACTGTGGCTACACCTTC.

This clonotype was recorded a few times. Possible read error: a much larger clone is one base away. The V call is TRBV19, the J call TRBJ2-7; no clear D. The CDR3 length is 14 residues. Germline V CDR1 and CDR2: LNHDA, SQIVND (reference sequence). The CDR3: CAGRPSLYSYEQYF. The CDR3 DNA follows: TGTGCCGGTAGACCCAGCCTCTACTCCTACGAGCAGTACTTC.

This chain links TRBV7-8 with TRBJ2-2; TRBD1 is a possible D gene (5 bases). Germline CDR1 is SGHVS and CDR2 is FQNEAQ. V lost 5 bases and J 0 bases, leaving 13 bases between the germline ends. The CDR3 loop spans 16 amino acids. CDR3 sequence reads: CASSPLQETNTGELFF. The CDR3 nucleotides read TGTGCCAGCAGCCCCTTACAGGAGACGAACACCGGGGAGCTGTTTTTT.

This clonotype was observed once. The V call is TRBV5-4, the J call TRBJ2-1, with 7 bases fitting TRBD1. V lost 3 bases to trimming and J lost 7 bases; unmatched junction nucleotides: 13. CDR1 is SGHNT, CDR2 YYREEE, per germline (reference sequence). This CDR3 is 16 amino acids long. The CDR3 DNA reads TGTGCCAGCAGCTCAACACGACAGGGTAGACTGAATGAGCAGTTCTTC. Translation: CASSSTRQGRLNEQFF.

This clonotype occurred once. CDR3 in DNA: TGCAGTGCTCCGACCCTTCTAGCGGACAACCTTAATGAGCAGTTCTTC. Protein: CSAPTLLADNLNEQFF. The chain couples TRBV20-1 to TRBJ2-1; 7 nucleotides agree with TRBD2. The CDR3 extends over 16 amino acids. J lost 7 bases, V lost 5 bases, and 17 bases had no gene match. Germline CDR1 is DFQATT and CDR2 is SNEGSKA (reference sequence).

In its sample, this clonotype was seen a few times. DNA of the CDR3: TGTGCCAGCAGCGTGGCAGGCTCCGAACCCCTCCACTTT. Protein product: CASSVAGSEPLHF. The chain has TRBV2 and TRBJ1-6, with D hard to call. The V end was cut by 6 bases, the J end by 12 bases, with 15 bases between. CDR1 and CDR2 (germline): SNHLY, FYNNEI. The CDR3 extends over 13 amino acids.

Of note for this clonotype: Just one base apart from a much larger clone, this may be a read error. This chain joins TRBV10-2 and TRBJ1-4, with D maybe TRBD1 (5 bases). Germline loops: CDR1 WSHSY, CDR2 SAAADI. This CDR3 contains 11 residues. Here the CDR3 reads CASALGEKPFF. The CDR3 DNA reads as TGTGCCAGCGCGTTAGGGGAAAAACCGTTTTTT.

The chain couples TRBV15 to TRBJ1-4, with a possible D match to TRBD1 (5 bases). CDR1 and CDR2 from the germline V gene are LNHNV and YYDKDF (reference sequence). Trimming shortened V by 3 bases and J by 6 bases, and 14 bases separated the two germline ends. CDR3 length: 15 residues. CDR3 sequence: CATSSTVQGYEKLFF. CDR3 bases: TGTGCCACCAGCAGCACTGTCCAGGGTTATGAAAAACTGTTTTTT.

This clonotype appeared once. Possible read error: a much larger clone is one base away. J is TRBJ1-5 and V is TRBV12-3 or TRBV12-4, with TRBD1 matching 7 bases. Trimming cost V 4 bases and J 8 bases; bases outside gene matches: 11. The CDR3 is made up of 15 amino acids. The DNA for the CDR3 is TGTGCCAGCAGTTCATTGGTGGCAGGGGGGGAGCCCCAGCATTTT. Protein sequence: CASSSLVAGGEPQHF.

This clonotype showed up many times. This chain connects TRBV5-1 to TRBJ2-2; TRBD2 agrees at 12 bases. From germline, CDR1 is SGHRS and CDR2 YFSETQ. The CDR3 spans 18 residues. Trimming removed 2 bases from V and 3 bases from J; junction bases left unmatched: 8. CDR3 sequence reads: CASSFGLAGGRDTGELFF. The DNA for the CDR3 is TGCGCCAGCAGCTTCGGGCTAGCGGGGGGGCGTGACACCGGGGAGCTGTTTTTT.

There are many counts of this clonotype. This chain uses TRBV20-1 with TRBJ2-5; 9 bases agree with TRBD1. This CDR3 comprises 15 residues. The germline V gene has CDR1 DFQATT and CDR2 SNEGSKA (reference sequence). The ends lost 2 bases at V and 9 bases at J; junction bases unmatched: 13. This CDR3 reads CSARSRQGVWLAQYF. The CDR3 DNA sequence: TGCAGTGCTAGATCCAGACAGGGGGTCTGGTTAGCCCAGTACTTC.

As to this clonotype: With a much larger clone just one base away, this may be a read error. The chain has TRBV5-6 and TRBJ2-7; weak D call: TRBD1 (6 bases). The CDR3 totals 14 residues. Germline CDR1 SGHDT, CDR2 YYEEEE. CDR3 sequence (DNA): TGTATCAGCAGCTCCCCCCGGGACACCTACGAGCAGTACTTC. Amino acid sequence: CISSSPRDTYEQYF.

This clonotype was counted a few times. The junction departs from germline at one end; a sequencing error may be responsible. This rearrangement joins TRBV2 to TRBJ2-7; 12 bases map to TRBD1. The CDR3 length is 13 residues. Germline V CDR1 and CDR2: SNHLY, FYNNEI. The CDR3 reads CASSLGTGGEQCF. The DNA for the CDR3 is TGTGCCAGCAGTTTAGGGACAGGGGGCGAGCAGTGCTTC.

This chain links TRBV4-2 with TRBJ1-6; D remains unclear. Germline values: CDR1 LGHNA, CDR2 YNFKEQ. CDR3 length: 15 amino acids. V was shortened by 4 bases and J by 7 bases, with 14 bases between the two germline ends. Here the CDR3 reads CASSPVSGRNSPLHF. For the CDR3, the DNA is TGTGCCAGCAGCCCCGTGTCTGGGAGAAATTCACCCCTCCACTTT.

The table lists this clonotype with a few counts. CDR3: CASSRQSLYEQYF. CDR3 sequence (DNA): TGCGCCAGCAGTAGGCAGAGCTTATACGAGCAGTACTTC. The chain recombines TRBV10-2 with TRBJ2-7; D is unresolved. This CDR3 has 13 amino acids. Germline V gene lookup returns CDR1 WSHSY and CDR2 SAAADI. Trimming pared 5 bases from V and 4 bases from J, leaving 12 bases between.